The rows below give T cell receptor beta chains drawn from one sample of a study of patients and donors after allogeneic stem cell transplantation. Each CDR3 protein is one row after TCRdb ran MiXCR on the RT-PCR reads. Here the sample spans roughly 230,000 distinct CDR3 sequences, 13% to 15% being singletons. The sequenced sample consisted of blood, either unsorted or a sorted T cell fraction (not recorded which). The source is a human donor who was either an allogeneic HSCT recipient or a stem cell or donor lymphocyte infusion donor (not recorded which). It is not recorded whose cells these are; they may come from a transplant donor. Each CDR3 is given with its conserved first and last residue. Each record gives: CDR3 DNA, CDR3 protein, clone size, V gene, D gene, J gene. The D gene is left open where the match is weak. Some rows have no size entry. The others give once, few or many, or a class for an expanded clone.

CDR3 DNA: TGTGCCAGCAGCAAGAGGGGGTCCTACGAGCAGTACTTC
CDR3 protein: CASSKRGSYEQYF
clone size: few
V gene: TRBV5-6
D gene: -
J gene: TRBJ2-7

CDR3 DNA: TGCAGTGCTGAGCGGTTCGAGCGCACAGATACGCAGTATTTT
CDR3 protein: CSAERFERTDTQYF
clone size: many
V gene: TRBV20-1
D gene: -
J gene: TRBJ2-3

CDR3 DNA: TGTGCCAGCAGCTTATTCCGCGGGGGCTACAATGAGCAGTTCTTC
CDR3 protein: CASSLFRGGYNEQFF
clone size: -
V gene: TRBV7-2
D gene: TRBD2
J gene: TRBJ2-1

CDR3 DNA: TGCAGTGCTAGAGTCACGGGCAATGAGCAGTTCTTC
CDR3 protein: CSARVTGNEQFF
clone size: few
V gene: TRBV20-1
D gene: -
J gene: TRBJ2-1

CDR3 DNA: TGTGCCAGCAGCTTATGGTCGTCGGGACTAGCGGGAGGGATCCAAGAGACCCAGTACTTC
CDR3 protein: CASSLWSSGLAGGIQETQYF
clone size: many
V gene: TRBV7-8
D gene: TRBD2
J gene: TRBJ2-5

CDR3 DNA: TGTGCCAGCAGCCCCAAGACTGGAAGCGTATCGCAGTATTTT
CDR3 protein: CASSPKTGSVSQYF
clone size: -
V gene: TRBV7-2
D gene: -
J gene: TRBJ2-3

CDR3 DNA: TGTGCCAGCAGCCCGGAGCCCGGGGCAGATACGCAGTATTTT
CDR3 protein: CASSPEPGADTQYF
clone size: -
V gene: TRBV5-6
D gene: -
J gene: TRBJ2-3

CDR3 DNA: TGCAGCGCCACCGGACTAGAAGGGTCCTACGAGCAGTACTTC
CDR3 protein: CSATGLEGSYEQYF
clone size: many
V gene: TRBV29-1
D gene: TRBD2
J gene: TRBJ2-7

CDR3 DNA: TGTGCCTGGACCCTAGGGGGCGGGAGTGGAACCTACGAGCAGTACTTC
CDR3 protein: CAWTLGGGSGTYEQYF
clone size: -
V gene: TRBV30
D gene: -
J gene: TRBJ2-7

CDR3 DNA: TGTGCCAGCAGTTACTCGATGGGAGGGGTGTATCAGCCCCAGCATTTT
CDR3 protein: CASSYSMGGVYQPQHF
clone size: -
V gene: TRBV6-2/TRBV6-3
D gene: -
J gene: TRBJ1-5

CDR3 DNA: TGTGCCAGCAACTTAACCCGATACGAGCAGTACTTC
CDR3 protein: CASNLTRYEQYF
clone size: -
V gene: TRBV7-8
D gene: -
J gene: TRBJ2-7

CDR3 DNA: TGTGCCAGCAGTCTGCTGGGGGGGGCTACCGGGGAGCTGTTTTTT
CDR3 protein: CASSLLGGATGELFF
clone size: -
V gene: TRBV27
D gene: -
J gene: TRBJ2-2

CDR3 DNA: TGCAGCGTTGAACAATCCCCCGCTGAAGCTTTCTTT
CDR3 protein: CSVEQSPAEAFF
clone size: -
V gene: TRBV29-1
D gene: -
J gene: TRBJ1-1

CDR3 DNA: TGCAGTGCTAGCCAAAACAGGGAAGTGAATGGCTACACCTTC
CDR3 protein: CSASQNREVNGYTF
clone size: -
V gene: TRBV20-1
D gene: -
J gene: TRBJ1-2

CDR3 DNA: TGTGCCAGCAGCTTAGAGGGTGGTAAGCAGTACTTC
CDR3 protein: CASSLEGGKQYF
clone size: few
V gene: TRBV7-9
D gene: -
J gene: TRBJ2-7

CDR3 DNA: TGCGCCAGCAGCTTCGGCTGGGGGGCTAGCACAGATACGCAGTATTTT
CDR3 protein: CASSFGWGASTDTQYF
clone size: many
V gene: TRBV5-1
D gene: -
J gene: TRBJ2-3

CDR3 DNA: TGTGCCAGTAGTATAGGAACAGCGAACACAGATACGCAGTATTTT
CDR3 protein: CASSIGTANTDTQYF
clone size: many
V gene: TRBV19
D gene: -
J gene: TRBJ2-3

CDR3 DNA: TGTGCCAGCAGCTACTCAAACCTGACAGAAAGCCCAATGAAAAACTTTTTTTTT
CDR3 protein: CASSYSNLTESPMKNFFF
clone size: -
V gene: TRBV7-7
D gene: -
J gene: TRBJ1-4

CDR3 DNA: TGTGCCAGCACCGGACAAGAGACCCAGTACTTC
CDR3 protein: CASTGQETQYF
clone size: -
V gene: TRBV3-1
D gene: -
J gene: TRBJ2-5

CDR3 DNA: TGTGCCAGCAGTTACGGCTCTGGAAACACCATATATTTT
CDR3 protein: CASSYGSGNTIYF
clone size: many
V gene: TRBV6-5
D gene: -
J gene: TRBJ1-3

CDR3 DNA: TGTGCCTGGAGTGTGATTGCCGGGGAGCTGTTTTTT
CDR3 protein: CAWSVIAGELFF
clone size: few
V gene: TRBV30
D gene: -
J gene: TRBJ2-2

CDR3 DNA: TGCGCCAGCAGCCACGACAGGGGCTCTGGCTACACCTTC
CDR3 protein: CASSHDRGSGYTF
clone size: medium-sized
V gene: TRBV4-3
D gene: TRBD1
J gene: TRBJ1-2

CDR3 DNA: TGTGCCATCAAAAGGGGTCAGGAGGACACTGAAGCTTTCTTT
CDR3 protein: CAIKRGQEDTEAFF
clone size: few
V gene: TRBV10-3
D gene: -
J gene: TRBJ1-1

CDR3 DNA: TGTGCCAGCTCCCTCACCGGTGGGGGGGAGACTGAAGCTTTCTTT
CDR3 protein: CASSLTGGGETEAFF
clone size: -
V gene: TRBV18
D gene: -
J gene: TRBJ1-1

CDR3 DNA: TGCGCCAGCAGCCCCGGCCTCGGGTACCAAGAGACCCAGTACTTC
CDR3 protein: CASSPGLGYQETQYF
clone size: many
V gene: TRBV5-1
D gene: -
J gene: TRBJ2-5

CDR3 DNA: TGCGCCAGCAGCCTAGGACTAGCGCCAGAGGATACGCAGTATTTT
CDR3 protein: CASSLGLAPEDTQYF
clone size: few
V gene: TRBV4-1
D gene: TRBD2
J gene: TRBJ2-3

CDR3 DNA: TGTGCCAGCAGTGAAGACACCTACAATGAGCAGTTCTTC
CDR3 protein: CASSEDTYNEQFF
clone size: few
V gene: TRBV2
D gene: -
J gene: TRBJ2-1

CDR3 DNA: TGTGCCAGCAGATTCAGGGGACAAGAGACCCAGTACTTC
CDR3 protein: CASRFRGQETQYF
clone size: few
V gene: TRBV6-1
D gene: -
J gene: TRBJ2-5

CDR3 DNA: TGTGCCAGCAGAGACCCACCTTTATCCACCTTC
CDR3 protein: CASRDPPLSTF
clone size: -
V gene: TRBV6-1
D gene: -
J gene: TRBJ1-2

CDR3 DNA: TGTGCCAGCAGACGGGCCTCGGGGGAAAAACTGTTTTTT
CDR3 protein: CASRRASGEKLFF
clone size: many
V gene: TRBV7-2
D gene: -
J gene: TRBJ1-4

CDR3 DNA: TGCAGTGCTAGAAAGTGGGGAACCAAAAACATTCAGTACTTC
CDR3 protein: CSARKWGTKNIQYF
clone size: many
V gene: TRBV20-1
D gene: -
J gene: TRBJ2-4

CDR3 DNA: TGTGCCAGCAGCGTAGCCCCAGGGGGCGCCTCTGAAGCTTTCTTT
CDR3 protein: CASSVAPGGASEAFF
clone size: few
V gene: TRBV9
D gene: TRBD1
J gene: TRBJ1-1

CDR3 DNA: TGTGCCAGCAGCTCCCACCTAGCGGGGGGGCCGACCCAGTACTTC
CDR3 protein: CASSSHLAGGPTQYF
clone size: -
V gene: TRBV7-2
D gene: TRBD2
J gene: TRBJ2-5

CDR3 DNA: TGTGCCAGCAGCCAAGATCATTCGCGGGGGGGACCAAGCTCCTACGAGCAGTACTTC
CDR3 protein: CASSQDHSRGGPSSYEQYF
clone size: -
V gene: TRBV4-2
D gene: TRBD2
J gene: TRBJ2-7

CDR3 DNA: TGTGCCAGCAGTTCCGCGACAGGGAGGGTCACAGATACGCAGTATTTT
CDR3 protein: CASSSATGRVTDTQYF
clone size: many
V gene: TRBV6-5
D gene: -
J gene: TRBJ2-3